Listed below are T cell receptor beta chains from one sample, sequenced in a study of graft-versus-host responses after intestinal transplantation. Their antigens remain unidentified. Here immunoSEQ multiplex PCR was the method, and the copy in TCRdb shows in-frame clones only, minus some. Here the sample spans tens of thousands of clones, approximately 94% being singletons. Specimen: unstimulated CD4+ T cells sorted from spleen or lymph node cells, collected before transplant. The receptors derive from a human donor who was the organ donor for an intestinal transplant. The CDR3 runs from the conserved cysteine through the conserved F or W. The D gene is left open where the match is weak. Clone size is not always given. Where it is, it says once, few, many or a class for expanded clones.

CDR3,DNA,J,D,length,size,V
CAWSAGGNQPQHF,TGTGCCTGGAGTGCGGGGGGCAATCAGCCCCAGCATTTT,TRBJ1-5,NA,13,NA,TRBV30
CASSLDVGWGNGNTIYF,TGTGCCAGCAGCTTAGACGTAGGGTGGGGTAATGGAAACACCATATATTTT,TRBJ1-3,NA,17,NA,TRBV7-8
CASSLEGYQETQYF,TGTGCCAGCAGCTTAGAGGGATACCAAGAGACCCAGTACTTC,TRBJ2-5,NA,14,NA,TRBV5-5
CASSYPDRVWSISEAFF,TGTGCCAGCAGTTATCCGGACAGGGTTTGGTCGATCTCTGAAGCTTTCTTT,TRBJ1-1,TRBD1,17,NA,TRBV28
CASSLDRVNSPLHF,TGTGCCAGCAGCTTGGACAGGGTTAATTCACCCCTCCACTTT,TRBJ1-6,NA,14,NA,TRBV5-4
CASSQDRDRGQYF,TGCGCCAGCAGCCAAGACCGGGACAGGGGGCAGTACTTC,TRBJ2-7,TRBD1,13,NA,TRBV4-3
CASLGHPGYTF,TGTGCCAGTCTCGGACATCCTGGCTACACCTTC,TRBJ1-2,NA,11,NA,TRBV6-5
CASSPPSLARNEQFF,TGTGCCAGCTCACCACCTTCCCTAGCGAGGAATGAGCAGTTCTTC,TRBJ2-1,NA,15,NA,TRBV18
CAVVGEPYEQYF,TGTGCTGTGGTGGGAGAACCCTACGAGCAGTACTTC,TRBJ2-7,NA,12,NA,TRBV6-1
CASSYSAGVAFF,TGTGCCAGCAGTTACTCGGCCGGGGTAGCTTTCTTT,TRBJ1-1,NA,12,NA,TRBV6-6
CAWNTGRTYEQYF,TGTGCCTGGAATACGGGACGGACCTACGAGCAGTACTTC,TRBJ2-7,NA,13,NA,TRBV30
CASSLSAVRGETQYF,TGTGCTAGCAGCTTATCGGCGGTGAGGGGGGAGACCCAGTACTTC,TRBJ2-5,NA,15,NA,TRBV7-7
CASSADYSNQPQHF,TGTGCCAGCAGTGCCGACTATAGCAATCAGCCCCAGCATTTT,TRBJ1-5,NA,14,NA,TRBV2
CASSTDRGTNYGYTF,TGTGCCAGTAGTACCGACAGGGGCACAAACTATGGCTACACCTTC,TRBJ1-2,TRBD1,15,NA,TRBV19
CASSLTHSPQNTEAFF,TGTGCCAGCAGCTTGACCCACTCACCCCAGAACACTGAAGCTTTCTTT,TRBJ1-1,NA,16,NA,TRBV5-5
CASSFAWTPKNIQYF,TGTGCCAGCAGTTTCGCTTGGACACCCAAAAACATTCAGTACTTC,TRBJ2-4,NA,15,NA,TRBV28
CASTTSGNTIYF,TGTGCCAGCACCACCTCTGGAAACACCATATATTTT,TRBJ1-3,NA,12,NA,TRBV6-6
CASSVRHGQNTGELFF,TGTGCCAGCAGCGTTCGACATGGGCAGAACACCGGGGAGCTGTTTTTT,TRBJ2-2,NA,16,NA,TRBV9
CAWGVRTQRDEQYF,TGTGCCTGGGGAGTACGGACCCAGCGGGACGAGCAGTACTTC,TRBJ2-7,NA,14,NA,TRBV30
CASSLAPAPGELFF,TGCGCCAGCAGCTTGGCCCCAGCGCCCGGGGAGCTGTTTTTT,TRBJ2-2,NA,14,NA,TRBV5-1
CASSQDYSGGPPNNEQFF,TGCGCCAGCAGCCAAGATTATTCGGGGGGGCCCCCCAACAATGAGCAGTTCTTC,TRBJ2-1,TRBD2,18,NA,TRBV4-3
CASSYRGGDQPQHF,TGTGCCAGCAGTTATAGGGGGGGGGACCAGCCCCAGCATTTT,TRBJ1-5,NA,14,NA,TRBV7-2
CASSFRDRYNEQFF,TGTGCCAGCAGCTTTCGGGATAGATACAATGAGCAGTTCTTC,TRBJ2-1,NA,14,once,TRBV11-2
CASSSWTSGSSYEQYF,TGTGCCAGCAGCTCCTGGACTAGCGGTAGCTCCTACGAGCAGTACTTC,TRBJ2-7,TRBD2,16,NA,TRBV7-9
CASSQDQSSSETQYF,TGCGCCAGCAGCCAAGATCAATCTAGCTCAGAGACCCAGTACTTC,TRBJ2-5,NA,15,NA,TRBV4-3
CASRSPLAGAQETQYF,TGTGCCAGCAGATCCCCACTAGCGGGGGCCCAAGAGACCCAGTACTTC,TRBJ2-5,TRBD2,16,once,TRBV7-9
CASSLERYNEQFF,TGTGCCAGCAGCTTAGAGAGGTACAATGAGCAGTTCTTC,TRBJ2-1,NA,13,NA,TRBV7-6
CAWSVWGTGVYEQYF,TGTGCCTGGAGTGTGTGGGGGACAGGGGTCTACGAGCAGTACTTC,TRBJ2-7,TRBD1,15,NA,TRBV30
CASRPRRDLLADTQYF,TGTGCCAGCAGGCCACGCCGGGACCTTCTGGCAGATACGCAGTATTTT,TRBJ2-3,NA,16,NA,TRBV2
CASRDTGGGTYEQYF,TGTGCCAGCAGAGATACAGGGGGCGGGACCTACGAGCAGTACTTC,TRBJ2-7,TRBD1,15,NA,TRBV6-5
CASSQRRGQNSPLHF,TGTGCCAGCAGCCAGAGACGGGGGCAAAATTCACCCCTCCACTTT,TRBJ1-6,NA,15,NA,TRBV14
CASSLASGTGELFF,TGCGCCAGCAGCTTGGCCTCGGGGACAGGGGAGCTGTTTTTT,TRBJ2-2,NA,14,NA,TRBV5-1
CASSHPFNEQFF,TGTGCCAGCAGCCATCCGTTCAATGAGCAGTTCTTC,TRBJ2-1,NA,12,once,TRBV4-2
CASSILGQQETQYF,TGTGCCAGCAGTATCCTCGGACAGCAAGAGACCCAGTACTTC,TRBJ2-5,NA,14,NA,TRBV6-6
CAIRARSYEQYF,TGTGCCATCCGGGCACGTTCCTACGAGCAGTACTTC,TRBJ2-7,NA,12,NA,TRBV10-3
CASSIQGGQPQHF,TGTGCCAGTAGTATCCAGGGCGGGCAGCCCCAGCATTTT,TRBJ1-5,NA,13,NA,TRBV19
CASSDTPRARSNQPQHF,TGTGCCAGCAGTGATACCCCGCGCGCAAGGAGCAATCAGCCCCAGCATTTT,TRBJ1-5,NA,17,NA,TRBV6-1
CASSIHRGRAYTGELFF,TGTGCCAGTAGTATACACAGGGGGCGCGCGTACACCGGGGAGCTGTTTTTT,TRBJ2-2,TRBD1,17,NA,TRBV19
CASSDGQNTQYF,TGTGCCAGCAGTGACGGTCAAAATACGCAGTATTTT,TRBJ2-3,NA,12,NA,TRBV6-4
CASSLRSSERGDYEQYF,TGTGCCAGCAGCTTAAGGTCTTCGGAGAGGGGAGACTACGAGCAGTACTTC,TRBJ2-7,NA,17,once,TRBV7-6
CASSSKNQETQYF,TGTGCCAGCAGTTCTAAGAACCAAGAGACCCAGTACTTC,TRBJ2-5,NA,13,NA,TRBV25-1
CASSLLGMGVDEQYF,TGCGCCAGCAGCTTGCTAGGTATGGGGGTGGACGAGCAGTACTTC,TRBJ2-7,NA,15,NA,TRBV5-1
CACSLAVAKNIQYF,TGTGCCTGTTCACTAGCGGTAGCCAAAAACATTCAGTACTTC,TRBJ2-4,TRBD2,14,NA,TRBV30
CASSSGQRGETQYF,TGTGCCAGCAGCTCGGGACAGAGGGGAGAGACCCAGTACTTC,TRBJ2-5,TRBD1,14,NA,TRBV5-4
CASSLGGTSISYNEQFF,TGCGCCAGCAGCTTGGGGGGAACTAGCATCTCCTACAATGAGCAGTTCTTC,TRBJ2-1,NA,17,NA,TRBV5-1
CASSLTGDSPLHF,TGCGCCAGCAGCTTGACAGGGGATTCACCCCTCCACTTT,TRBJ1-6,TRBD1,13,NA,TRBV5-1
CASSFDRGAVADTQYF,TGTGCCAGCAGCTTCGACCGGGGGGCCGTGGCAGATACGCAGTATTTT,TRBJ2-3,NA,16,NA,TRBV5-4
CASSKYQPQHF,TGTGCCAGCAGTAAATATCAGCCCCAGCATTTT,TRBJ1-5,NA,11,NA,TRBV28
CASSLGTMNTEAFF,TGCGCCAGCAGCTTGGGTACAATGAACACTGAAGCTTTCTTT,TRBJ1-1,NA,14,NA,TRBV5-1
CAISLGTDQPQHF,TGTGCCATCAGTCTCGGGACAGATCAGCCCCAGCATTTT,TRBJ1-5,TRBD1,13,once,TRBV10-3
CASSLASGPYNEQFF,TGTGCCAGCAGCTTGGCCAGCGGGCCTTACAATGAGCAGTTCTTC,TRBJ2-1,NA,15,NA,TRBV5-4
CASSFVPGPMNTEAFF,TGTGCCAGCAGTTTCGTGCCAGGGCCTATGAACACTGAAGCTTTCTTT,TRBJ1-1,NA,16,NA,TRBV28